This T cell receptor (beta chain) was observed in a study of cytomegalovirus exposure and HLA in healthy donors (dated by TCRdb to about 2017). Concerning the study at large: In an earlier analysis of under 600 of the donors, around 300 Gb of sequence data and some 100 million unique TCR beta sequences from about 190 million T cells were reported. Approximately 330 gigabases of sequencing data and around 85 million unique TCR sequences made up an early release that covered around 640 HLA-typed donors. Of the 350 to 400 genotyped donors, roughly 80% fell in the genetic ancestry cluster associated with self-reported Caucasian donors. The aim of the study was to test whether cataloging public T cell receptors could identify signatures of past pathogen exposure. The T cell repertoires of several hundred subjects were profiled by immunosequencing and related to cytomegalovirus serostatus. In addition to the first cohort of hundreds of subjects, a separate validation cohort of around 110 different subjects was used. High-throughput TCR immunosequencing, statistical association of individual TCRs with disease status, and machine learning were combined to predict cytomegalovirus infection status. A later analysis re-examined previously published TCR beta repertoires from 600 to 700 donors and added high-resolution HLA genotyping to investigate patterns of TCR occurrence. Rather than drawing on any new phenotypic data, the later analysis identified candidate immune exposures from TCR beta sequences and the way those sequences occurred across donors. To decide whether each TCR beta V gene segment behaved as functional or pseudogenic, an earlier analysis of approximately 590 of the donors relied on high-throughput TCR beta sequencing. Alongside the repertoire data, information on donor age, sex, ethnicity and CMV serostatus was compiled. In a later genetic analysis, genome-wide SNP genotypes for about 55% of the roughly 700 donors were used, and that subset was treated as a discovery cohort. All discovery cohort repertoires had been generated on a single sequencing platform. HLA typing included class I and class II loci at four-digit resolution. The number of donors typed differed by locus, with roughly 629-640 for A, B, C, DRB1 and DQB1, roughly 520 for DQA1, 600 to 610 for DPA1, and about 450 for DPB1. Several DR-DQ haplotypes were treated as single units for association and clustering because of strong linkage in the cohort. Among 300 to 500 genotyped donors of the cohort, an average of approximately 240,000 unique TCR beta nucleotide sequences was sequenced per donor, of which 15% to 20% were non-productive.

Library creation used the immunoSEQ multiplex PCR assay. For the multiplex PCR, a mixture combining 60 forward primers for TCR Vbeta segments and 13 reverse primers for TCR Jbeta segments was used. The CDR3 region of rearranged TCR beta genes was amplified from genomic DNA with a multiplex PCR assay. The Illumina HiSeq System was used to sequence the amplified TCR beta libraries as 87-base-pair reads. Regarding the original processing steps: A later analysis tallied around 80 million unique TCR beta chains across the approximately 670 repertoires, and approximately 11 million of those chains were shared by two or more donors. Raw reads were error-corrected and collapsed into unique sequences by a nearest-neighbor algorithm in which closely related sequences were merged to remove PCR and sequencing errors. CDR3 sequences were aligned to IMGT reference sequences to assign V, D and J gene segments. For a sequence to be retained, a match of at least six nucleotides was required to both a V gene segment and a J gene segment. Rearrangements were classified as productive when the CDR3 lacked stop codons and remained in frame with V and J, and all other rearrangements were classified as non-productive. CDR3 was defined by IMGT convention, running from the second conserved V-encoded cysteine to the conserved J-encoded phenylalanine. In an earlier analysis of more than 550 of the donors, sequences lacking an unambiguous match to a single V gene segment were excluded. In an earlier analysis of a few hundred of the donors, a V segment was called functional when productive rearrangements were above 56.7%, and segregating when the standard deviation between donors exceeded 5%. A statistical classification framework was built to diagnose cytomegalovirus status from the catalog of TCR beta chain sequences. V and J gene assignment, in a later analysis, came from comparing TCR nucleotide sequences with IMGT/GENE-DB human TR gene sequences. A later analysis assigned CDR3 sequences and most-parsimonious VDJ recombination scenarios with the TCRdist pipeline. In a later analysis, each TCR beta chain was defined by its CDR3 amino acid sequence together with its V-gene family, and reads lacking a unique V-gene family were excluded. As a way to deal with suspected cross-contamination and a sequencing artifact, a later analysis dropped approximately 570 nucleotide sequences that were highly shared and had low generation probability. For each public chain, a later analysis derived a clonal expansion index from normalized ranks of inferred template counts within each repertoire. In a later analysis, generation probabilities were computed using a VDJ recombination model fitted to out-of-frame rearrangements, and the results were checked against IGoR. Hypergeometric tests were used in a later analysis to score TCR-TCR, TCR-HLA and TCR-CMV co-occurrence, with a repertoire-size bias correction applied to the TCR pairs. False discovery rates were estimated in a later analysis by permuting HLA or CMV assignments 20 times. In a later analysis, co-occurring TCRs were grouped using DBSCAN, with TCRdist sequence similarity added in when clustering inside HLA-allele-positive subsets. Repertoires with fewer than 30,000 or more than 120,000 public chains, plus five repertoires with anomalous nucleotide sharing, were excluded from co-occurrence clustering. TCRdb stores this immuneACCESS table with in-frame sequences only. Part of the clones is absent; in the studies checked, under half of the shortfall reflects unresolved V genes, and no reason is known for the rest. V and J calls and clone size come straight from that table; D and trimming were deduced from the DNA. The sample table records 160,000 or so clones; more than 60% of these occur just once. The ten top clones hold 1.1% to 1.5% of the sample.

After removal of 4 bases from V and 7 bases from J, the junction retains 6 bases not matched to a gene. Via the germline V gene, CDR1 is SNHLY and CDR2 FYNNEI. Including the terminal cysteine and phenylalanine, the CDR3 comprises 15 residues. The entry retains the CDR3 DNA only, 45 bases that are in frame from base 1. The cohort consisted of approximately 670 healthy bone marrow donors. Cohort members were all nominally healthy when sampled, although unrecorded immune exposures were likely present. The donor was CMV seronegative and belonged to the group of more than 300 seronegative cohort members. A peripheral blood sample was collected from each donor, and TCR beta sequencing was performed on peripheral blood mononuclear cells. The Qiagen DNeasy Blood Extraction Kit was used to extract genomic DNA from the blood cell samples. Details on this clone: It lacks a known antigen. Base qualities are not at hand, and no much larger clone is one base apart.

Study-wide conclusions, independent of this receptor: Because HLA typing was missing for some donors at each locus, association tests included only the typed subset. A later analysis associated roughly 17,000 TCR beta sequences with specific HLA alleles at a false discovery rate of 0.05. Most TCR sequences were seen in very few donors, while some public TCRs were found in many individuals. In a later analysis, most CMV-associated TCR beta chains were found to appear HLA-restricted, with HLA associations seemingly driven largely by CMV exposure. The cohort was sequenced for TCR beta chains only, and without alpha or paired-chain data the features that could be detected were limited. Because counts were too low, seventeen rarely observed V segments, including chromosome 9 orphons, were excluded from the earlier analysis of under 650 of the donors. In a later genetic analysis, fewer N-insertions in productive TCRs were reported among donors in an Asian-associated ancestry cluster than the roughly 700-donor mean. The only immune exposure information available for the cohort was CMV serostatus. Sequencing depth was assumed to be roughly uniform across donors in the presence/absence analyses, though that assumption may not hold. A total of fewer than 200 TCR beta chains were listed by the study as associated with cytomegalovirus. Broadly in line with IMGT annotations, most TCR beta V segments showed up in productive rearrangements about 87% or about 30% of the time in an earlier analysis of several hundred of the donors. The 87-base-pair reads could not distinguish some IMGT-functional V segments, including TRBV6-2 and TRBV6-3, so those segments were excluded. In a later analysis, several top co-occurrence clusters were reported to appear linked to parvovirus B19, influenza, CMV and Epstein-Barr virus. A cluster of highly shared sequence variants was judged likely to represent a technical artifact of the sequencing pipeline. In a later genetic analysis, a missense DCLRE1C variant was associated with V-gene and J-gene trimming of TCR beta chains, and the association was replicated in an independent cohort. When HLA alleles, especially DR and DQ, strongly co-occurred, attributing TCR associations to individual alleles was difficult. According to a later analysis, TCR association rates differed among HLA loci, with DRB1 alleles showing the most associated TCRs and HLA-C alleles showing the fewest. Linkage disequilibrium might explain the correlated functional status among segregating V segments, but an unknown experimental factor could not be excluded. In a later analysis, HLA-associated TCR beta chains showed more clonal expansion and lower generation probabilities than non-associated chains that were equally common. A further reported finding was that TCR beta sequences accurately predicted the HLA-A and HLA-B alleles for most subjects in the first cohort. In both the original and validation cohorts, the classifier was reported to diagnose cytomegalovirus status with high specificity and sensitivity. Three of the identified cytomegalovirus-associated TCR beta chains were confirmed in vitro to be specific for cytomegalovirus antigens. It was suggested by the authors that the approach could potentially be generalized to other disease states and immunological phenotypes.

The sequenced material came from PBMCs. The TCR sequence derives from a woman aged 25-40 years in good health and CMV-seronegative. The V and J segments used are TRBV2 and TRBJ2-1; TRBD2 lines up with 11 middle nucleotides. The CDR3 has the sequence CASSVGTSGRNEQFF. Read as DNA, the sequence is TGTGCCAGCAGTGTAGGGACTAGCGGCAGGAATGAGCAGTTCTTC.